Sequencing of this T cell receptor (beta chain) was carried out in a study of T cell repertoires in aging, cancer and after chemotherapy. Worth noting for this clonotype: No antigen is known for it.

Study findings and constraints: In each cancer cohort, median generation probability increased across chemotherapy, suggesting thymic output rebounded.

The CDR3 spans 17 residues. Germline V CDR1 and CDR2: MNHEY, SVGAGI. V shed 4 bases and J 5 bases; nucleotides not matched to a gene: 14. TCR beta rearrangements were amplified from peripheral blood genomic DNA. Rearranged V-D-J TRB sequences were amplified with a mixed TRB-A/B primer pool. TCRdb re-derived calls from the multiplex PCR reads in MiXCR, one entry per CDR3 protein. The table includes around 13,000 distinct CDR3 sequences, less than 30% detected once. The chain links TRBV6-5 to TRBJ2-1; 7 positions match TRBD2. The origin of this receptor is a human donor with a blood cancer. Sequenced input: blood. The CDR3 DNA sequence: TGTGCCAGCAGTTTGGGGGGAGGGTACATCGGAAACAATGAGCAGTTCTTC. The encoded protein is CASSLGGGYIGNNEQFF.